This TCR beta chain was identified in a study of T cells in localized non-small cell lung cancer. Germline CDR1 GTSNPN, CDR2 SVGIG (reference sequence). V was pared by 3 bases and J by 0 bases, with 9 bases between. The length of the CDR3 is 14 residues. Sequencing used immunoSEQ multiplex PCR; TCRdb keeps in-frame clones, though not all of them. The sample has about 5,900 clones, approximately 22% seen once. This clone turned up a few times. As yet, its antigen is unknown. At the DNA level, this CDR3 is encoded by other sequences in the same sample as well. Findings and caveats of the study: Among the tissues sampled, uninvolved adjacent lung had the highest T cell clonality, above tumor. The study detected a median roughly 57 of the top 100 tumor clones in adjacent lung. Longer overall survival associated with higher blood T cell density; shorter survival with higher adjacent-lung clonality. Analysis by sequencing included only one tumor region, so heterogeneity remains possible.

The starting material was lung tumor tissue, obtained before any cancer treatment. The chain is built from TRBV30 and TRBJ2-4; possible D gene TRBD2, 5 bases. The source of this sequence is a female donor over 55 with stage I lung adenocarcinoma. In nucleotides, the CDR3 is TGTGCCTGGAGCCCCGGACTAGCCAAAAACATTCAGTACTTC. The encoded protein is CAWSPGLAKNIQYF.